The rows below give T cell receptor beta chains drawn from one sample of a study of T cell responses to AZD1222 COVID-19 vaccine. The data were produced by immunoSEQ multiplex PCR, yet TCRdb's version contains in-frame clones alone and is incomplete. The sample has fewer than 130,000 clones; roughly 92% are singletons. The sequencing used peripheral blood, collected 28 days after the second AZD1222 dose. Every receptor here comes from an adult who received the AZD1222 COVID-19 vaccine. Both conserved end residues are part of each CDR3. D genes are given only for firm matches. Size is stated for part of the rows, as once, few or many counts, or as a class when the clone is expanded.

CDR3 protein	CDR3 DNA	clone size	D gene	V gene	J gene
CAISESGPAYEQYF	TGTGCCATCAGTGAGTCAGGGCCAGCCTACGAGCAGTACTTC	.	.	TRBV10-3	TRBJ2-7
CASSQPLAGGHVNEQFF	TGTGCCAGCAGTCAACCCCTAGCGGGGGGGCACGTGAATGAGCAGTTCTTC	.	TRBD2	TRBV6-2/TRBV6-3	TRBJ2-1
CASTLTGNTGELFF	TGTGCCAGCACTTTGACAGGGAACACCGGGGAGCTGTTTTTT	.	.	TRBV6-5	TRBJ2-2
CASSGDSYGYTF	TGTGCCAGCAGCGGCGACAGCTATGGCTACACCTTC	.	.	TRBV7-2	TRBJ1-2
CASSMARGFVVNTGELFF	TGTGCCAGTAGTATGGCCAGGGGGTTCGTTGTGAACACCGGGGAGCTGTTTTTT	.	TRBD1	TRBV19	TRBJ2-2
CASSLAGTDQETQYF	TGTGCCAGCAGCTTGGCCGGTACGGACCAAGAGACCCAGTACTTC	.	.	TRBV5-5	TRBJ2-5
CASSIGRRMNTGELFF	TGTGCCAGTAGTATAGGGCGACGGATGAACACCGGGGAGCTGTTTTTT	.	.	TRBV19	TRBJ2-2
CASSPDHTEAFF	TGTGCCAGCAGCCCAGATCACACTGAAGCTTTCTTT	once	.	TRBV7-9	TRBJ1-1
CARSFRAGTAEIYGYTF	TGTGCCAGAAGCTTTAGGGCAGGGACCGCCGAAATCTATGGCTACACCTTC	.	.	TRBV7-5	TRBJ1-2
CASGFQAMSTDTQYF	TGTGCTAGTGGTTTCCAGGCGATGAGCACAGATACGCAGTATTTT	.	.	TRBV12-5	TRBJ2-3
CATSTRTDRYGYTF	TGTGCCACCAGCACCCGGACGGACCGCTATGGCTACACCTTC	.	.	TRBV15	TRBJ1-2
CASSSQGGSIQYF	TGCGCCAGCAGCTCGCAAGGGGGGAGCATTCAGTACTTC	.	.	TRBV5-1	TRBJ2-4
CASNRDGVYEQYF	TGTGCCAGTAATCGGGACGGAGTCTACGAGCAGTACTTC	.	.	TRBV2	TRBJ2-7
CAISESRGTSINYGYTF	TGTGCCATCAGTGAGTCGAGAGGTACATCGATTAACTATGGCTACACCTTC	.	.	TRBV10-3	TRBJ1-2
CASSTQGAQEQYF	TGTGCCAGCAGCACACAGGGGGCGCAGGAGCAGTACTTC	once	TRBD1	TRBV11-2	TRBJ2-7
CASSPEGAEQYF	TGTGCCAGCAGCCCGGAGGGGGCCGAGCAGTACTTC	.	.	TRBV11-2	TRBJ2-7
CASSPGGAPANTEAFF	TGCGCCAGCAGCCCAGGCGGGGCGCCTGCTAACACTGAAGCTTTCTTT	.	.	TRBV5-1	TRBJ1-1
CATSDSPGWRDNEQFF	TGTGCCACCAGTGATTCGCCCGGGTGGAGGGACAATGAGCAGTTCTTC	.	.	TRBV24-1	TRBJ2-1
CASSLAVTYEQYF	TGTGCCAGCAGCTTAGCGGTAACCTACGAGCAGTACTTC	once	.	TRBV7-9	TRBJ2-7
CASSGGTSGGPDTQYF	TGTGCCAGCAGCGGCGGGACTAGCGGGGGCCCGGATACGCAGTATTTT	.	TRBD2	TRBV7-9	TRBJ2-3
CASARTSQETQYF	TGTGCCAGCGCGCGGACAAGCCAAGAGACCCAGTACTTC	.	.	TRBV6-5	TRBJ2-5
CASSLPGAGEKLFF	TGTGCCAGCAGCTTGCCGGGGGCCGGGGAAAAACTGTTTTTT	.	.	TRBV5-4	TRBJ1-4
CASSLEAQGGGLDTQYF	TGCGCCAGCAGCTTGGAGGCACAGGGGGGTGGGTTGGATACGCAGTATTTT	.	TRBD1	TRBV5-1	TRBJ2-3
CASTLATNLNSPLHF	TGTGCCAGCACTTTGGCGACCAACCTTAATTCACCCCTCCACTTT	.	.	TRBV7-2	TRBJ1-6
CASSSRTSGGQETQYF	TGTGCCAGCAGTTCGAGGACTAGCGGGGGACAAGAGACCCAGTACTTC	.	TRBD2	TRBV6-5	TRBJ2-5
CASSQGSGNYGYTF	TGCGCCAGCAGCCAAGGCTCCGGGAACTATGGCTACACCTTC	.	.	TRBV4-3	TRBJ1-2
CASSLDSLAYGYTF	TGTGCCAGCAGCCTTGACAGCCTTGCCTATGGCTACACCTTC	.	.	TRBV4-2	TRBJ1-2
CASSSRDRVDGELFF	TGTGCCAGCAGCTCCCGGGACAGGGTGGACGGGGAGCTGTTTTTT	.	TRBD1	TRBV11-3	TRBJ2-2
CASSPSGVETEAFF	TGTGCCAGCAGCCCCTCAGGGGTAGAAACTGAAGCTTTCTTT	.	.	TRBV7-3	TRBJ1-1